These 30 T cell receptor beta chains were all obtained from the same sample, sequenced in a study of blood T cells in healthy people across ages. A second PCR of 7 to 11 cycles used a sample-barcoded 5' primer and a J-beta primer mix. MiXCR, applied by TCRdb to the 5' RACE reads, yields one record per CDR3 protein. The profile shows around 1,900,000 distinct CDR3 sequences, approximately 40% of them singletons. Material for sequencing was blood. The receptors here all came from a human donor in good health.

The chain links TRBV29-1 to TRBJ1-1; D is unresolved. V was cut by 4 bases and J by 4 bases, with 16 bases left in between. Germline values: CDR1 SQVTM, CDR2 ANQGSEA. CDR3 length equals 14 residues. CDR3 DNA: TGCAGCGTTGTTGGGTCCGGATGGGGCACTGAAGCTTTCTTT. It translates to CSVVGSGWGTEAFF.

The chain is built from TRBV6-5 and TRBJ2-3, with 13 bases identical to TRBD2. V was pared by 0 bases and J by 4 bases, with 4 bases of the junction left unmatched. CDR1 is MNHEY and CDR2 is SVGAGI in the germline V gene. CDR3 length: 17 residues. The CDR3 here is CASSYSGLAGRSDTQYF. CDR3 DNA sequence: TGTGCCAGCAGTTACTCGGGACTAGCGGGGCGCTCAGATACGCAGTATTTT.

The chain links TRBV5-1 to TRBJ1-2; D is unresolved. Trimming cost V 4 bases and J 8 bases, with 12 bases left between them. The CDR3 runs 12 residues. Germline CDR1 and CDR2: SGHRS and YFSETQ. The DNA of the CDR3 is TGCGCCAGCAGCGCCGAAGCAGAAGGCTACACCTTC. It specifies CASSAEAEGYTF.

This chain joins TRBV5-1 and TRBJ2-3; tentative D call: TRBD2 (5 bases). The CDR3 extends over 15 amino acids. V was clipped by 5 bases and J by 3 bases, with 16 bases between them. Germline assignment: CDR1 SGHRS and CDR2 YFSETQ. The CDR3, as DNA: TGCGCCAGCAGTGTACTAGTGGACGAAACAGATACGCAGTATTTT. Its translation: CASSVLVDETDTQYF.

This chain joins TRBV20-1 and TRBJ1-4, with D hard to call. The CDR3 is made up of 12 amino acids. Germline lookup yields CDR1 DFQATT and CDR2 SNEGSKA (reference sequence). The CDR3 sequence: CSSSRRNEKLFF. Written as DNA, the CDR3 is TGCAGCTCGTCCAGGCGGAATGAAAAACTGTTTTTT.

This clonotype was detected a few times. The chain recombines TRBV4-3 with TRBJ2-4; the D gene is possibly TRBD1 (6 bases). From germline, CDR1 is LGHNA and CDR2 YSLEER. V dropped 0 bases and J dropped 1 base, with 16 bases sitting between them. This CDR3 is 18 amino acids long. The CDR3 loop reads CASSQDLIRGWAKNIQYF. CDR3 DNA: TGCGCCAGCAGCCAAGACTTAATCAGGGGATGGGCCAAAAACATTCAGTACTTC.

The V call is TRBV7-3, the J call TRBJ1-1; D perhaps matches TRBD1 (5 bases). Trimming left V 1 base short and J 8 bases short, with 11 bases between. The V gene's germline CDR1 is SGHTA and CDR2 FQGTGA. The CDR3 totals 13 residues. CDR3: CASSLNPGREAFF. The CDR3 DNA sequence: TGTGCCAGCAGCTTAAATCCAGGGAGAGAAGCTTTCTTT. The full variable domain, its missing parts supplied by reference TRBV7-3 and TRBJ1-1, is GAGVSQTPSNKVTEKGKYVELRCDPISGHTALYWYRQSLGQGPEFLIYFQGTGAADDSGLPNDRFFAVRPEGSVSTLKIQRTERGDSAVYLCASSLNPGREAFFGQGTRLTVV.

V gene TRBV25-1 combines with J gene TRBJ2-1, with D unclear. The V gene lost 6 bases and the J gene lost 7 bases, with 10 bases spanning the gap. CDR3 length: 12 residues. CDR1 and CDR2 (germline): MGHDK, SYGVNS. CDR3 DNA: TGTGCCAGCAGCGAAGGTGAGAATGAGCAGTTCTTC. Its protein product is CASSEGENEQFF.

V and J are TRBV15 and TRBJ1-2, with a possible D match to TRBD1 (5 bases). CDR3 length equals 14 residues. Germline-derived CDR1 and CDR2 are LNHNV and YYDKDF (reference sequence). V was cut by 1 base and J by 7 bases, with 13 bases left in between. The CDR3 DNA follows: TGTGCCACCAGCAGAGTAACGGGGCCGGGTGGCTACACCTTC. Its protein product is CATSRVTGPGGYTF.

This chain links TRBV15 with TRBJ1-5, with 9 bases fitting TRBD1. V trimming: 0 bases; J trimming: 4 bases; junction bases outside the gene matches: 16. Germline V lookup: CDR1 LNHNV, CDR2 YYDKDF (reference sequence). The CDR3 length is 20 residues. The chain's CDR3 is CATSRDASLVIGTGNQPQHF. CDR3 bases: TGTGCCACCAGCAGAGATGCGAGTTTAGTAATAGGGACAGGGAATCAGCCCCAGCATTTT. Filled out from reference TRBV15 and TRBJ1-5, the complete variable domain reads DAMVIQNPRYQVTQFGKPVTLSCSQTLNHNVMYWYQQKSSQAPKLLFHYYDKDFNNEADTPDNFQSRRPNTSFCFLDIRSPGLGDTAMYLCATSRDASLVIGTGNQPQHFGDGTRLSIL.

CDR3 in DNA: TGCGCCAGCAGCCTAAGGCGGACCTCCATGGCTGAGCAGTTCTTC. It yields the protein CASSLRRTSMAEQFF. The chain links TRBV4-3 to TRBJ2-1; D remains unclear. There are 15 residues in the CDR3. Trimming shortened V by 4 bases and J by 9 bases, and 19 bases separated the two germline ends. Germline CDR1 LGHNA, CDR2 YSLEER.

This clonotype appeared a single time. This rearrangement joins TRBV5-1 to TRBJ2-7; D not resolved. Germline V gene data show CDR1 as SGHRS and CDR2 as YFSETQ. V was clipped by 0 bases and J by 0 bases, with 10 bases between them. This CDR3 is built from 15 residues. The CDR3, as DNA: TGCGCCAGCAGCTTGGCCATCGGAGACTCCTACGAGCAGTACTTC. It translates to CASSLAIGDSYEQYF. Combining the CDR3 with reference TRBV5-1 and TRBJ2-7 gives the whole variable domain KAGVTQTPRYLIKTRGQQVTLSCSPISGHRSVSWYQQTPGQGLQFLFEYFSETQRNKGNFPGRFSGRQFSNSRSEMNVSTLELGDSALYLCASSLAIGDSYEQYFGPGTRLTVT.

Points on this clonotype: No conserved phenylalanine or tryptophan ends this CDR3, so it is likely a read error. The V call is TRBV5-6, the J call TRBJ2-5; D is perhaps TRBD1 (5 bases). Germline V lookup: CDR1 SGHDT, CDR2 YYEEEE. CDR3 length equals 13 residues. The V end was cut by 0 bases, the J end by 4 bases, with 7 bases between. The CDR3 region has the DNA TGTGCCAGCAGCTTGGGGGGCCCAGAGACCCAGTACTGC. Amino acid sequence: CASSLGGPETQYC.

This clonotype has a count of ten or more. The chain links TRBV12-3 or TRBV12-4 to TRBJ1-1; D possibly corresponds to TRBD1 (5 bases). This CDR3 is 13 amino acids long. V was shortened by 3 bases and J by 4 bases, with 9 bases between the two germline ends. The CDR3 is CASSLGGGTEAFF. CDR3 sequence (DNA): TGTGCCAGCAGTTTGGGGGGGGGCACTGAAGCTTTCTTT.

In regard to this clonotype: A much larger clone lies one base from this, so it may be a read error. V and J are TRBV7-2 and TRBJ2-1, with D possibly matching TRBD2 (5 bases). The V end lost 2 bases, the J end lost 5 bases, and 7 bases lay between the germline ends. The CDR3 is 13 amino acids. Germline V gives CDR1 SGHTA, CDR2 FQGNSA. CDR3 sequence (DNA): TGTGCCAGCAGCTTACAGCGGAACAATGAGCAGTTCTTC. Its translation is CASSLQRNNEQFF.

This clonotype has just a few counts. The rearrangement uses TRBV20-1 and TRBJ2-3; TRBD1 is a possible D gene (6 bases). CDR1 and CDR2 from the germline V gene are DFQATT and SNEGSKA (reference sequence). V shed 8 bases and J shed 0 bases, with 15 bases lying between them. This CDR3 is built from 14 residues. CDR3 bases: TGCAGTCCAAGGGGGAGTATCAGCACAGATACGCAGTATTTT. It is translated as CSPRGSISTDTQYF.

This chain uses TRBV7-2 with TRBJ2-1; tentatively, D is TRBD1 (5 bases). The CDR3 spans 12 residues. CDR1 and CDR2 from the germline V gene are SGHTA and FQGNSA. With 5 bases removed from V and 11 bases from J, the gap between germline ends came to 13 bases. The chain's CDR3 is CASSTDTTQQFF. CDR3 in DNA: TGTGCCAGCAGCACGGACACGACCCAGCAGTTCTTC.

The chain is built from TRBV6-4 and TRBJ2-1, with D possibly TRBD1 on 6 matching bases. Germline values: CDR1 MRHNA, CDR2 SNTAGT. The CDR3 contains 15 residues. V was clipped by 0 bases and J by 4 bases, with 10 bases between them. The CDR3 region is CASSDSGQPYNEQFF. The DNA of the CDR3 is TGTGCCAGCAGTGACTCTGGACAGCCGTACAATGAGCAGTTCTTC.

The J gene is TRBJ1-4, the V gene TRBV4-3; D might be TRBD1 (6 bases). The CDR3 totals 16 residues. The ends were cut back, 1 base at V and 4 bases at J, with 13 bases in the middle. CDR1 and CDR2 (germline): LGHNA, YSLEER. The chain's CDR3 is CASSQGLDRLNEKLFF. In DNA form, the CDR3 reads TGCGCCAGCAGCCAAGGTTTGGACAGACTTAATGAAAAACTGTTTTTT.

This sequence joins TRBV29-1 and TRBJ1-2, with 9 nucleotides matching TRBD1. This CDR3 has 14 residues. J lost 5 bases, V lost 3 bases, and 7 bases had no gene match. Germline CDR1 and CDR2: SQVTM and ANQGSEA. CDR3 bases: TGCAGCGTTGACCTTGCGGGACAGGGATATGGCTACACCTTC. Translation gives CSVDLAGQGYGYTF.

This clonotype was recorded a few times. This sequence joins TRBV20-1 and TRBJ2-7, with 8 positions matching TRBD2. The trim removed 2 bases at V and 3 bases at J, leaving 12 bases unmatched. This CDR3 spans 16 amino acids. Per the germline V gene, CDR1 is DFQATT and CDR2 is SNEGSKA (reference sequence). As DNA, the CDR3 is TGCAGTGCTAGACCTAACATAGGTAGCGGGGTCTACGAGCAGTACTTC. This codes for CSARPNIGSGVYEQYF.

The chain joins TRBV28 to TRBJ2-7; 7 bases are shared with TRBD1. Trimming took 5 bases from V and 4 from J; bases not matched to a gene: 11. Germline-derived CDR1 and CDR2 are MDHEN and SYDVKM. The CDR3 covers 15 residues. This chain's CDR3 is CASSTFRDRPYEQYF. CDR3 sequence (DNA): TGTGCCAGCAGTACCTTCCGGGACAGACCATACGAGCAGTACTTC.

Of note for this clonotype: Just one base apart from a much larger clone, this may be a read error. The chain links TRBV12-3 or TRBV12-4 to TRBJ1-2; 8 bases match TRBD1. This CDR3 spans 15 amino acids. CDR3 nucleotides: TGTGCCAGCAGCTACCGGGACAGGACTAACTATGGCTGCACCTTC. Its translation is CASSYRDRTNYGCTF.

This clonotype has a handful of counts. V gene TRBV5-1 combines with J gene TRBJ1-4, with D perhaps TRBD1 (6 bases). The CDR3 contains 15 residues. Germline CDR1 is SGHRS and CDR2 is YFSETQ. Trimming pared 4 bases from V and 0 bases from J, leaving 10 bases between. The chain's CDR3 is CASSRQGTTNEKLFF. In DNA, the CDR3 is TGCGCCAGCAGCCGGCAGGGGACAACTAATGAAAAACTGTTTTTT.

This clonotype was counted only a few times. The V and J genes are TRBV7-2 and TRBJ1-2, with D tentatively TRBD1 (6 bases). This CDR3 has 16 amino acids. The V gene's germline CDR1 is SGHTA and CDR2 FQGNSA. Deletions cut 5 bases from V and 2 bases from J, with 18 bases between. CDR3 DNA: TGTGCCAGCAGCACCCAACAGGGAATCGCGAACTATGGCTACACCTTC. Protein: CASSTQQGIANYGYTF.

The chain employs TRBV5-1 and TRBJ2-2; D is unclear. The germline V and J ends were trimmed by 4 bases and 4 bases, with 11 bases remaining between them. The CDR3 spans 14 residues. CDR1 and CDR2 from the germline V gene are SGHRS and YFSETQ. The CDR3 here is CASSKDVITGELFF. DNA for the CDR3: TGCGCCAGCAGCAAGGACGTCATCACCGGGGAGCTGTTTTTT.

For this clonotype: A read error may be the cause here, since a much bigger clone is one base away. Lacking the conserved final phenylalanine or tryptophan, this CDR3 likely reflects a read error. The V gene is TRBV29-1, the J gene TRBJ2-5, with a weak D call TRBD1 (5 bases). The DNA end lines up better with TRBJ2-7; the J call may be wrong. The CDR3 extends over 12 amino acids. Germline CDR1 is SQVTM and CDR2 is ANQGSEA. CDR3 sequence: CSVEVDSYEQYC. The CDR3 coding sequence is TGCAGCGTTGAAGTTGACAGCTACGAGCAGTACTGC.

CDR3 nucleotide sequence: TGCAGTGCTAAGGGGTACACTGAAGCTTTCTTT. It codes for CSAKGYTEAFF. This chain links TRBV20-1 with TRBJ1-1, with D maybe TRBD1 (5 bases). Germline assignment: CDR1 DFQATT and CDR2 SNEGSKA (reference sequence). The V and J ends lost 4 bases and 3 bases respectively, with 6 bases between them. This CDR3 has 11 amino acids.

V usage is TRBV6-4 and J usage is TRBJ2-2; 9 nucleotides line up with TRBD2. Germline V gene data show CDR1 as MRHNA and CDR2 as SNTAGT. Trimming took 5 bases from V and 4 from J; bases not matched to a gene: 8. This CDR3 is built from 16 residues. In DNA, the CDR3 is TGTGCCAGCAGTCCAACTAGCGGGTCCGGCACCGGGGAGCTGTTTTTT. As protein: CASSPTSGSGTGELFF.

This clonotype has a handful of counts. The junction differs from germline at one of its ends, possibly a read error. The V call is TRBV20-1, the J call TRBJ2-4; the match to TRBD2 covers 7 bases. Germline V gives CDR1 DFQATT, CDR2 SNEGSKA (reference sequence). The CDR3 runs 15 residues. The CDR3 DNA reads TGCAGTGCTAGAGACGCGGGGGAAGCCAAAAACATTCGGTACTTC. Encoded protein: CSARDAGEAKNIRYF.